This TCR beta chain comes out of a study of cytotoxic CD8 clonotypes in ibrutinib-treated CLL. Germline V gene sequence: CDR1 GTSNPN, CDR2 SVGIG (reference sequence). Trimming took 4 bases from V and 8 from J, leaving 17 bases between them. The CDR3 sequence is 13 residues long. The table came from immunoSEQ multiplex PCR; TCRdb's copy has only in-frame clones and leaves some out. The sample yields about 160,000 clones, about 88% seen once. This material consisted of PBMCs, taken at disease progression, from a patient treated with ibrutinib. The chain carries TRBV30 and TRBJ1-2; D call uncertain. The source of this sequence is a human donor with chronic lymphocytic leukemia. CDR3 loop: CAWIPPRGIGYTF. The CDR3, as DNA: TGTGCCTGGATTCCCCCCCGCGGGATAGGCTACACCTTC.